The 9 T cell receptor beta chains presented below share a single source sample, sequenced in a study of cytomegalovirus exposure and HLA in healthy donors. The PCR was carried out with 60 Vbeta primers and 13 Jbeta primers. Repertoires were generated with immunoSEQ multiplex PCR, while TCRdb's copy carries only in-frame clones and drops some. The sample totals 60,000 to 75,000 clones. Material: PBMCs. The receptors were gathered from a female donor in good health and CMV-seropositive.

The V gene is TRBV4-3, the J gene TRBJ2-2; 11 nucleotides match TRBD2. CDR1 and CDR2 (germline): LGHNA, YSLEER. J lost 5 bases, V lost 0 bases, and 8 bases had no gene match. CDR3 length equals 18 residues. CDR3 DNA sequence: TGCGCCAGCAGCCAAGATCTGGTAGCGGGGGGGCCTACCGGGGAGCTGTTTTTT. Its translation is CASSQDLVAGGPTGELFF.

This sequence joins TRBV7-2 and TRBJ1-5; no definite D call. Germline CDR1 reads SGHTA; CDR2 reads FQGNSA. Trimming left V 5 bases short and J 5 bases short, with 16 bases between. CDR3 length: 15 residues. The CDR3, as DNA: TGTGCCAGCAGCCCCGCCCTCTTTGGAGATCAGCCCCAGCATTTT. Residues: CASSPALFGDQPQHF.

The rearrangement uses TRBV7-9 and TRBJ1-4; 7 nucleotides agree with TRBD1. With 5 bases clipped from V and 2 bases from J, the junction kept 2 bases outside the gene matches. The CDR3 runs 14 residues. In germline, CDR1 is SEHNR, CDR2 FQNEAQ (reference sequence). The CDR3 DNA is TGTGCCAGCAGCCCGGGACAGACTAATGAAAAACTGTTTTTT. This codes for CASSPGQTNEKLFF.

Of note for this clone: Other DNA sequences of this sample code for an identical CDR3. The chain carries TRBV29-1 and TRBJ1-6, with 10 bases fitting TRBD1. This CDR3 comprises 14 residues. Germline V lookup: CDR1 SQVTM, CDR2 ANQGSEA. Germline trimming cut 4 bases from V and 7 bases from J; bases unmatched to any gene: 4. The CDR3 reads CSVVEGQGNSPLHF. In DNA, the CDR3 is TGCAGCGTTGTAGAGGGACAGGGGAATTCACCCCTCCACTTT.

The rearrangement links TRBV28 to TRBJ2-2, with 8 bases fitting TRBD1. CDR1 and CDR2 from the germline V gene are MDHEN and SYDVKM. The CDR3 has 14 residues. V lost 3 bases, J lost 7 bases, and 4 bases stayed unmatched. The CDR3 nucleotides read TGTGCCAGCAGTTTTCAGGGGGCGAGCGGGGAGCTGTTTTTT. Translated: CASSFQGASGELFF.

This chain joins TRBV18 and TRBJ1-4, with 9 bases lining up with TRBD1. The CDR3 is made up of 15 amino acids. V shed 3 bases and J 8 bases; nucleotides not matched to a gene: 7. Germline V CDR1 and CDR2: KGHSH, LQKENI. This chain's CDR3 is CASSPGQGDWEKLFF. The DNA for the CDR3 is TGTGCCAGCTCACCGGGACAGGGCGATTGGGAAAAACTGTTTTTT.

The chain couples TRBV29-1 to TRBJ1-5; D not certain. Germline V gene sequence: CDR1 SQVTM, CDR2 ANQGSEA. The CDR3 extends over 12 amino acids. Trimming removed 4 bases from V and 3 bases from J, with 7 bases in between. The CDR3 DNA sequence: TGCAGCGTTGGAGACTACAATCAGCCCCAGCATTTT. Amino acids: CSVGDYNQPQHF.

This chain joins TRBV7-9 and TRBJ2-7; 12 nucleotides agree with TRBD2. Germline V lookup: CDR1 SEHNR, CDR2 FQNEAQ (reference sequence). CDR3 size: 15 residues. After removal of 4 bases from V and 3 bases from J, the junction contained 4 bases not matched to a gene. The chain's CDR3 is CASSSLAGGDYEQYF. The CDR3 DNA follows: TGTGCCAGCAGCTCCCTAGCGGGAGGGGACTACGAGCAGTACTTC.

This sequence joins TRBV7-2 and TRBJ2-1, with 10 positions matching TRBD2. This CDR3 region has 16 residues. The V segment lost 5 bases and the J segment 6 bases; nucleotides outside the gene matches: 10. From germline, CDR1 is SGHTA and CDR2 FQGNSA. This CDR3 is CASSPHSGGLGNEQFF. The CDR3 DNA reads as TGTGCCAGCAGCCCACATAGCGGGGGGCTAGGCAATGAGCAGTTCTTC.